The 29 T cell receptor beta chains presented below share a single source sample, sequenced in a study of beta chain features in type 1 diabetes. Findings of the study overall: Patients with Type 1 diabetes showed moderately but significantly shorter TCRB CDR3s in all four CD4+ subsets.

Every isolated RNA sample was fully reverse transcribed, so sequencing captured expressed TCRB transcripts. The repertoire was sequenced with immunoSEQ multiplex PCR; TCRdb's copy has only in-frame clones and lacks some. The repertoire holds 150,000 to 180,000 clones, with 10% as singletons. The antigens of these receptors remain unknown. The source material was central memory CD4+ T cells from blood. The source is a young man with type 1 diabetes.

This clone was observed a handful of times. CDR3 amino acids: CASSRDRVNTGELFF. In DNA form, the CDR3 reads TGTGCCAGCAGCCGGGACAGGGTTAACACCGGGGAGCTGTTTTTT. The rearrangement links TRBV7-9 to TRBJ2-2; 9 bases align to TRBD1. The germline V gene has CDR1 SEHNR and CDR2 FQNEAQ (reference sequence). CDR3 length equals 15 residues. The J segment lost 2 bases and the V segment lost 5 bases, leaving 3 bases of the junction unmatched. The whole variable domain, filled in from reference TRBV7-9 and TRBJ2-2, reads DTGVSQNPRHKITKRGQNVTFRCDPISEHNRLYWYRQTLGQGPEFLTYFQNEAQLEKSRLLSDRFSAERPKGSFSTLEIQRTEQGDSAMYLCASSRDRVNTGELFFGEGSRLTVL.

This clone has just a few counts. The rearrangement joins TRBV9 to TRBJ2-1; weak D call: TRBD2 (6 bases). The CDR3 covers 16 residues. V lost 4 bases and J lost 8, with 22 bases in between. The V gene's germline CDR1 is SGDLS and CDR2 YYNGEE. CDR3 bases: TGTGCCAGCAGCCCCCGGGGGTCCGGAGCAGGATATGAGCAGTTCTTC. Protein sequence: CASSPRGSGAGYEQFF.

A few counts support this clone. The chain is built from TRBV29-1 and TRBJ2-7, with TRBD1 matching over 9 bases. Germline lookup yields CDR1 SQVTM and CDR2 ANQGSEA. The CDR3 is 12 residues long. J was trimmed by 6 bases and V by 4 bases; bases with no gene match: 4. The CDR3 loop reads CSVAGTGREQYF. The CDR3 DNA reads TGCAGCGTTGCCGGGACAGGGCGCGAGCAGTACTTC.

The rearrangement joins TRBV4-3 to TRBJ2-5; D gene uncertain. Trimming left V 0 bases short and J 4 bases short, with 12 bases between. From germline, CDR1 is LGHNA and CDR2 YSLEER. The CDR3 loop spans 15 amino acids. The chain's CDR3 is CASSQERLSGETQYF. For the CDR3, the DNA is TGCGCCAGCAGCCAAGAACGACTGTCGGGAGAGACCCAGTACTTC.

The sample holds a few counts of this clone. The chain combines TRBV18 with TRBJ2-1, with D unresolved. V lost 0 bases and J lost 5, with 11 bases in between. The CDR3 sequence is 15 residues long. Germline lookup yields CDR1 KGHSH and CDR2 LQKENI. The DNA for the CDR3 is TGTGCCAGCTCACCACCGATTAGCCCCAACAATGAGCAGTTCTTC. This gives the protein CASSPPISPNNEQFF.

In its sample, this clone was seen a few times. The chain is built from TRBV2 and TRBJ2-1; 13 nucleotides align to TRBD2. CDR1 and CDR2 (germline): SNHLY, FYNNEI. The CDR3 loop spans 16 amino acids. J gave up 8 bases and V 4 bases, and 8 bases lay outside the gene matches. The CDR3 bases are TGTGCCAGCAGTGTAATCGGGACTAGCGGGAACGATGAGCAGTTCTTC. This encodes CASSVIGTSGNDEQFF.

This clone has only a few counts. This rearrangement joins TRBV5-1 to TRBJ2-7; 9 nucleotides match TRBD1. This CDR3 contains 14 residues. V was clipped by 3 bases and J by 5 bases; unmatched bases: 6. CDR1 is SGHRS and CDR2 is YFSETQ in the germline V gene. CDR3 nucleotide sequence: TGCGCCAGCAGCTCGGACAGGGGAGACGACGAGCAGTACTTC. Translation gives CASSSDRGDDEQYF. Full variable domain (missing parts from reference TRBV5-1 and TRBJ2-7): KAGVTQTPRYLIKTRGQQVTLSCSPISGHRSVSWYQQTPGQGLQFLFEYFSETQRNKGNFPGRFSGRQFSNSRSEMNVSTLELGDSALYLCASSSDRGDDEQYFGPGTRLTVT.

CDR3 sequence (DNA): TGTGCCAGCAGCGTAGATCCAGGAAAAATCTACGAGCAGTACTTC. This encodes CASSVDPGKIYEQYF. The chain carries TRBV9 and TRBJ2-7; D not resolved. Germline CDR1 reads SGDLS; CDR2 reads YYNGEE. V was trimmed by 0 bases and J by 3 bases, leaving 13 bases between them. The CDR3 is 15 amino acids.

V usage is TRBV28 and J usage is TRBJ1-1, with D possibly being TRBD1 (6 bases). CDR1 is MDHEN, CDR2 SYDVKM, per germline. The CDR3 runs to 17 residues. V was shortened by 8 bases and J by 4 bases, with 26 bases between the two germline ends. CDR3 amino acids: CASGLPDRGFEGTEAFF. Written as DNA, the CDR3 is TGTGCCAGCGGTCTACCGGACAGAGGCTTTGAGGGCACTGAAGCTTTCTTT.

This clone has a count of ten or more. The CDR3 nucleotides read TGTGCCAGCAGCTTAGGTTACACAGAGACCCAGTACTTC. Protein: CASSLGYTETQYF. The V call is TRBV7-9, the J call TRBJ2-5, with D uncertain. V lost 1 base to trimming and J lost 4 bases, with 7 bases between them. Germline V gene data show CDR1 as SEHNR and CDR2 as FQNEAQ (reference sequence). CDR3 length: 13 amino acids.

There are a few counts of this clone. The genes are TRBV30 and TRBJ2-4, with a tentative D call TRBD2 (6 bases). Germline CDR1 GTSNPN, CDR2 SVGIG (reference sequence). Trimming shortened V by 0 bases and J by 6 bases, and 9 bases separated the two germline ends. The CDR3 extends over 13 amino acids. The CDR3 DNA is TGTGCCTGGAGTGTAACCGGGAGAAACATTCAGTACTTC. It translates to CAWSVTGRNIQYF.

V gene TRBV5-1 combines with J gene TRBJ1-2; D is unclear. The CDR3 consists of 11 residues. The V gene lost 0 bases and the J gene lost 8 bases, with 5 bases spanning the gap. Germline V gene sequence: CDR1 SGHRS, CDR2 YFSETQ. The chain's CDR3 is CASSLDGGYTF. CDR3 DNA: TGCGCCAGCAGCTTGGACGGGGGCTACACCTTC.

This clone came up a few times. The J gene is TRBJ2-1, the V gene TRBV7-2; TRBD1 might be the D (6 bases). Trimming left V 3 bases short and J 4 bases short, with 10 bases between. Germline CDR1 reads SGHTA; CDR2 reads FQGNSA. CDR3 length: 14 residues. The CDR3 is CASSFGQLYNEQFF. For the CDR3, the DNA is TGTGCCAGCAGCTTTGGACAGCTTTACAATGAGCAGTTCTTC.

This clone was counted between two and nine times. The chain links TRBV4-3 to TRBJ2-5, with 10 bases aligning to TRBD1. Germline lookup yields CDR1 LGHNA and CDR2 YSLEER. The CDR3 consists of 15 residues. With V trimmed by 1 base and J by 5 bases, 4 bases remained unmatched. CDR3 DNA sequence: TGCGCCAGCAGCCAAGGGGACAGGGGAGCGGAGACCCAGTACTTC. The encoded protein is CASSQGDRGAETQYF.

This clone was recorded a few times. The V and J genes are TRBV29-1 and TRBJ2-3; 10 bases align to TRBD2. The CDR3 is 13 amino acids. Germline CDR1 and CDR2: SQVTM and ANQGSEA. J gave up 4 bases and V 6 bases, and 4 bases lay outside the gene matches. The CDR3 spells CSVGTSVADTQYF. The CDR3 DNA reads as TGCAGCGTGGGGACTAGCGTCGCAGATACGCAGTATTTT.

The CDR3 nucleotides are TGTGCCAGCAGTGCGTCCGGGACAGGGGTCACTGAAGCTTTCTTT. Encoded protein: CASSASGTGVTEAFF. This chain joins TRBV6-4 and TRBJ1-1, with 10 bases lining up with TRBD1. CDR1 MRHNA and CDR2 SNTAGT come from the germline V gene. This CDR3 comprises 15 residues. V dropped 4 bases and J dropped 4; count of bases not matched to a gene: 6.

This CDR3 reads CASSLAGAREQYF. The CDR3 nucleotides read TGTGCCAGCAGTTTAGCGGGGGCTAGGGAGCAGTACTTC. The rearrangement joins TRBV6-6 to TRBJ2-7; 9 nucleotides line up with TRBD2. CDR1 and CDR2 (germline): MNHNY, SVGAGI (reference sequence). The CDR3 runs 13 residues. V lost 4 bases, J lost 7 bases, and 5 bases stayed unmatched.

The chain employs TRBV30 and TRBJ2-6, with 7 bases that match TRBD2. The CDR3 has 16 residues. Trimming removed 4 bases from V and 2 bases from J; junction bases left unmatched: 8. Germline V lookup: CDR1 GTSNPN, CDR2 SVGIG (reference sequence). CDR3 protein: CAWTPSGRPGANVLTF. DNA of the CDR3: TGTGCCTGGACTCCATCCGGGAGGCCTGGGGCCAACGTCCTGACTTTC. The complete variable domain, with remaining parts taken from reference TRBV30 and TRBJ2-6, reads SQTIHQWPATLVQPVGSPLSLECTVEGTSNPNLYWYRQAAGRGLQLLFYSVGIGQISSEVPQNLSASRPQDRQFILSSKKLLLSDSGFYLCAWTPSGRPGANVLTFGAGSRLTVL.

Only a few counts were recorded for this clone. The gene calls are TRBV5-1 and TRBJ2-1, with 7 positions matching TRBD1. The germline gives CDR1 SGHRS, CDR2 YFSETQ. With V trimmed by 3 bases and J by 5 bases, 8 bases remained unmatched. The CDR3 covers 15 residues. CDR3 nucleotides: TGCGCCAGCAGCTCTCGACTGACAGGGAACAATGAGCAGTTCTTC. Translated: CASSSRLTGNNEQFF.

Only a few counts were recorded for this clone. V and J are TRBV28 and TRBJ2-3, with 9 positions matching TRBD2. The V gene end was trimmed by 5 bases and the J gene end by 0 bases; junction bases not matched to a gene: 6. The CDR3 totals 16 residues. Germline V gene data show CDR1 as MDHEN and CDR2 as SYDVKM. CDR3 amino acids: CASSPGLAISTDTQYF. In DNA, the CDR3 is TGTGCCAGCAGTCCTGGACTAGCGATTAGCACAGATACGCAGTATTTT.

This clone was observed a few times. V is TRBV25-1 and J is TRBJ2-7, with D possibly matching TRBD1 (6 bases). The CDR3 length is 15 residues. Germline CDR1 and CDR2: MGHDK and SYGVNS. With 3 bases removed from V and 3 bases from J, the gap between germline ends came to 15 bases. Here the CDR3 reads CASSESGRGYYEQYF. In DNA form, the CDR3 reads TGTGCCAGCAGTGAGAGCGGCAGGGGCTACTACGAGCAGTACTTC.

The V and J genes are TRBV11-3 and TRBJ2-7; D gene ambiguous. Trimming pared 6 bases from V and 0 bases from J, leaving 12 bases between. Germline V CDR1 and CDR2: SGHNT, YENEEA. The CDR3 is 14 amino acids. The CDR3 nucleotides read TGTGCCAGCAGTCAGACTTCTAGCTCCTACGAGCAGTACTTC. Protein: CASSQTSSSYEQYF.

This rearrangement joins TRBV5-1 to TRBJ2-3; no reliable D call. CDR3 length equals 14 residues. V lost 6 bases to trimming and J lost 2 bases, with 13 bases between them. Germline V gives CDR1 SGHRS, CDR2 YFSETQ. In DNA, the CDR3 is TGCGCCAGCACCCAGAATCAGGACACAGATACGCAGTATTTT. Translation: CASTQNQDTDTQYF.

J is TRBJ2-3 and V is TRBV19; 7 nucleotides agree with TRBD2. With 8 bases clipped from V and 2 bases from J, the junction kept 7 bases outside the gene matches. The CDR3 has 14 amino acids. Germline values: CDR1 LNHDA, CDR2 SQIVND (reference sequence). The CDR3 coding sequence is TGTGCCAGTCGACAAGCGGGAACCACAGATACGCAGTATTTT. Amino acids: CASRQAGTTDTQYF. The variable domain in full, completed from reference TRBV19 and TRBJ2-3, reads DGGITQSPKYLFRKEGQNVTLSCEQNLNHDAMYWYRQDPGQGLRLIYYSQIVNDFQKGDIAEGYSVSREKKESFPLTVTSAQKNPTAFYLCASRQAGTTDTQYFGPGTRLTVL.

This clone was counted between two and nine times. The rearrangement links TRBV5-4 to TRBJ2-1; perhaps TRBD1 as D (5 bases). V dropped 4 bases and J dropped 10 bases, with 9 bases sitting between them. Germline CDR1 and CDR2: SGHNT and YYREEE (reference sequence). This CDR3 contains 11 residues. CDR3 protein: CASSLKGEQFF. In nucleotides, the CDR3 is TGTGCCAGCAGCCTGAAGGGGGAGCAGTTCTTC.

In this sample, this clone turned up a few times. The CDR3 region has the DNA TGTGCCAGCTCACGAGAAGACAGGTTACAAGAAGCTTTCTTT. This sequence encodes CASSREDRLQEAFF. J is TRBJ1-1 and V is TRBV18; D is possibly TRBD1 (6 bases). The germline V gene encodes CDR1 KGHSH and CDR2 LQKENI. The V end lost 4 bases, the J end lost 8 bases, and 17 bases lay between the germline ends. The length of the CDR3 is 14 residues.

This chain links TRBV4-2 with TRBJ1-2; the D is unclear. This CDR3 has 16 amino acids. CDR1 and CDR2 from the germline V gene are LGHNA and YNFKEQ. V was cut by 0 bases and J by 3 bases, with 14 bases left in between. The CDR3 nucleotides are TGTGCCAGCAGCCAAGATACTAGGGCCGATTACTATGGCTACACCTTC. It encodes CASSQDTRADYYGYTF.

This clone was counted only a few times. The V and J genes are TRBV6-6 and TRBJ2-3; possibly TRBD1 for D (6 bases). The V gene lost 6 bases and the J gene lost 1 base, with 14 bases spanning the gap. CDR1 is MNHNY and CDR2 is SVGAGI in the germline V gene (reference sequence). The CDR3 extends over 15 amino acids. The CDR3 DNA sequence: TGTGCCAGCAGACGATACAGGGTCGGCACAGATACGCAGTATTTT. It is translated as CASRRYRVGTDTQYF.

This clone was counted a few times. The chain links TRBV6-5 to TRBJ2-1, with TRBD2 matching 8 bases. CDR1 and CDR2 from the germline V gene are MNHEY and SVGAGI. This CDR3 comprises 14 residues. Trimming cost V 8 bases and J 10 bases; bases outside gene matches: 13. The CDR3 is CASYHRGGEGEQFF. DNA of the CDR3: TGTGCCAGCTACCATCGGGGGGGAGAAGGAGAGCAGTTCTTC.